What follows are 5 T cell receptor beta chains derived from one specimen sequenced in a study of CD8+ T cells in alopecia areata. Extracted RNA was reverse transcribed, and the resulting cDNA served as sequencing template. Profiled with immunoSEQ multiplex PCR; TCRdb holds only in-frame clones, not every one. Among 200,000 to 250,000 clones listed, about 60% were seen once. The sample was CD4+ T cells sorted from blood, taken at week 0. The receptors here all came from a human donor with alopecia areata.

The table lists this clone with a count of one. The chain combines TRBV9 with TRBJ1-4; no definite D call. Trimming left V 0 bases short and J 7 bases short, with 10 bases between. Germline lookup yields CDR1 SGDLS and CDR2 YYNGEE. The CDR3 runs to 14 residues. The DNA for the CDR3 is TGTGCCAGCAGCGTAGGTCCCACCTTTGAAAAACTGTTTTTT. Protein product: CASSVGPTFEKLFF.

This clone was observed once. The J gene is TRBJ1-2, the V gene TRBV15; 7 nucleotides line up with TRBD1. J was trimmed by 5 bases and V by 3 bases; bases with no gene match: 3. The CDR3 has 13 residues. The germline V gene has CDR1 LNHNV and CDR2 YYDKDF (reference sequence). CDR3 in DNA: TGTGCCACCAGCAGCGACAGGGCGTATGGCTACACCTTC. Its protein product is CATSSDRAYGYTF. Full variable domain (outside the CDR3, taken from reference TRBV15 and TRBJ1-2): DAMVIQNPRYQVTQFGKPVTLSCSQTLNHNVMYWYQQKSSQAPKLLFHYYDKDFNNEADTPDNFQSRRPNTSFCFLDIRSPGLGDTAMYLCATSSDRAYGYTFGSGTRLTVV.

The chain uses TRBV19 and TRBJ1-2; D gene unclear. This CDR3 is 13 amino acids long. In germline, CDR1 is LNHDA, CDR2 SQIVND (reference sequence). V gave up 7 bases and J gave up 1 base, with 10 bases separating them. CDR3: CASIGSNNYGYTF. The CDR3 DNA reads TGTGCCAGTATTGGCTCAAATAACTATGGCTACACCTTC. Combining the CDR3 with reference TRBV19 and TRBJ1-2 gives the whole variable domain DGGITQSPKYLFRKEGQNVTLSCEQNLNHDAMYWYRQDPGQGLRLIYYSQIVNDFQKGDIAEGYSVSREKKESFPLTVTSAQKNPTAFYLCASIGSNNYGYTFGSGTRLTVV.

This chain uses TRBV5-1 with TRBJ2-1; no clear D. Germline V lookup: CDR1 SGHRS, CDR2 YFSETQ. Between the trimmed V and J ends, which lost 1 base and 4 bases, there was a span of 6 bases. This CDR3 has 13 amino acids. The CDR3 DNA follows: TGCGCCAGCAGCTTGCAGGAATACAATGAGCAGTTCTTC. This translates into CASSLQEYNEQFF.

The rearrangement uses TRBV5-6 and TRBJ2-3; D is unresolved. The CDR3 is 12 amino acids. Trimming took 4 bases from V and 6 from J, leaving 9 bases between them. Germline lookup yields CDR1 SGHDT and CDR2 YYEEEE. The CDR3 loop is CASSPSGDTQYF. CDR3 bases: TGTGCCAGCAGCCCCTCCGGCGATACGCAGTATTTT.